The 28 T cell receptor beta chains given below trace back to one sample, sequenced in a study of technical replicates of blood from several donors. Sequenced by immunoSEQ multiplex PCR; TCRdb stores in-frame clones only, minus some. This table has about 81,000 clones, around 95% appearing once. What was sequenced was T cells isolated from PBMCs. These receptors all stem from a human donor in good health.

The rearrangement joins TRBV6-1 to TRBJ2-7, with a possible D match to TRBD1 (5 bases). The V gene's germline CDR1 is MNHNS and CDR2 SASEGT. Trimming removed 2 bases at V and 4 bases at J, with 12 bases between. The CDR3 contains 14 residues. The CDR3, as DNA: TGTGCCAGCAGTGAATTGCAGGGCGAGTACGAGCAGTACTTC. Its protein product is CASSELQGEYEQYF.

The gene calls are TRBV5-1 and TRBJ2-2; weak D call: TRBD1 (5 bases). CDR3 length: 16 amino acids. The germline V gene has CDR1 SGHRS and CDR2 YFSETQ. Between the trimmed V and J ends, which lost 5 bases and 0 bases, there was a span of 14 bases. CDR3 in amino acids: CASSLIQVSNTGELFF. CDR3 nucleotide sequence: TGCGCCAGCAGTCTAATACAGGTGTCGAACACCGGGGAGCTGTTTTTT.

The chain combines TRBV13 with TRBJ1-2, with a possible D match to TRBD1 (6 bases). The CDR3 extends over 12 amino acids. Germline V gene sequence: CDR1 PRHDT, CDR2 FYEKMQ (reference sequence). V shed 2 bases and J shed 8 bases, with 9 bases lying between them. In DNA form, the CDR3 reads TGTGCCAGCAGCTTACCAGGGGCGGGCTACACCTTC. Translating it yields CASSLPGAGYTF.

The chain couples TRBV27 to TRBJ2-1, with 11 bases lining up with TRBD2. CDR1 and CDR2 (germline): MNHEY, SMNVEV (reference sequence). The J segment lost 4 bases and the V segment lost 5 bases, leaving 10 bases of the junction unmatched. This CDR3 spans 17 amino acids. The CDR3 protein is CASSIEAGLAGYNEQFF. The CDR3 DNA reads TGTGCCAGCAGTATCGAGGCCGGACTAGCGGGTTACAATGAGCAGTTCTTC.

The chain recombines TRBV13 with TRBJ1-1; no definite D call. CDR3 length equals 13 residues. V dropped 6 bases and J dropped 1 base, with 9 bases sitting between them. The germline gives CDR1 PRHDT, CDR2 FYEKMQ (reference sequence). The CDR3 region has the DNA TGTGCCAGCAGTTTCTACAGGAACACTGAAGCTTTCTTT. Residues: CASSFYRNTEAFF.

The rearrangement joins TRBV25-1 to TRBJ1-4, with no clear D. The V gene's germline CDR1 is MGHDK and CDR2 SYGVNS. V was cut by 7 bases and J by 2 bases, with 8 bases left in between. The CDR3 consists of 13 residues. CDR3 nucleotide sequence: TGTGCCAGCAACGACAACACTAATGAAAAACTGTTTTTT. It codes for CASNDNTNEKLFF.

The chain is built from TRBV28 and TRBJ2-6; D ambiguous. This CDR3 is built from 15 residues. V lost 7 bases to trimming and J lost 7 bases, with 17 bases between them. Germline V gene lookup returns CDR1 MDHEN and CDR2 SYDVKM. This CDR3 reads CASTPVRLGANVLTF. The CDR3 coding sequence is TGTGCCAGCACCCCCGTGCGGTTAGGCGCCAACGTCCTGACTTTC.

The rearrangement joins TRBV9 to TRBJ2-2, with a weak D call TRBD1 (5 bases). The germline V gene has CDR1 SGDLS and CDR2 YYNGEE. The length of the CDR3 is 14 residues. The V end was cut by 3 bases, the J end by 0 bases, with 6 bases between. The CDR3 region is CASSGQPNTGELFF. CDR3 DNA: TGTGCCAGCAGCGGACAGCCGAACACCGGGGAGCTGTTTTTT.

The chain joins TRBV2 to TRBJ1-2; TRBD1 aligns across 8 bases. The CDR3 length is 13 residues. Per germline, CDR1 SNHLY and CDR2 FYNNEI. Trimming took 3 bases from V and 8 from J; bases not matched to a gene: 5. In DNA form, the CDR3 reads TGTGCCAGCAGTGACAGGGGGCCGCTGGGCTACACCTTC. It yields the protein CASSDRGPLGYTF.

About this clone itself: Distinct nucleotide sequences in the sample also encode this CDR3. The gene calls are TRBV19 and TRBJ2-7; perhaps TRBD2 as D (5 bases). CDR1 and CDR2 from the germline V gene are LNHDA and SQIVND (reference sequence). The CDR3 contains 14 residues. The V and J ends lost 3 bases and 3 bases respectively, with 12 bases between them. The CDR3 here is CASSIISGSYEQYF. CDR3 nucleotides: TGTGCCAGTAGTATTATATCGGGGAGCTACGAGCAGTACTTC.

In DNA, the CDR3 is TGTGCCAGCAGTTATCACGACAGGAGCTATGGCTACACCTTC. This codes for CASSYHDRSYGYTF. The chain has TRBV6-6 and TRBJ1-2, with D possibly being TRBD1 (6 bases). Germline V CDR1 and CDR2: MNHNY, SVGAGI (reference sequence). The V end was cut by 3 bases, the J end by 4 bases, with 12 bases between. This CDR3 spans 14 amino acids.

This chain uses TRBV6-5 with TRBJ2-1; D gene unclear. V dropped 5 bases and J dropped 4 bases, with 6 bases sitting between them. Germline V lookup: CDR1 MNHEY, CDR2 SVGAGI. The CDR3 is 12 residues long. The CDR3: CASSPSYNEQFF. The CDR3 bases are TGTGCCAGCAGTCCGAGTTACAATGAGCAGTTCTTC.

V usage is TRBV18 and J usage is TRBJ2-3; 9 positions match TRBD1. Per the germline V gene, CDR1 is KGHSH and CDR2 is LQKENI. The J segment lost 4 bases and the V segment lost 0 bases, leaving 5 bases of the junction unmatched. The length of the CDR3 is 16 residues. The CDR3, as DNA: TGTGCCAGCTCACCACCGGGACAGGGTTGGGCAGATACGCAGTATTTT. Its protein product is CASSPPGQGWADTQYF.

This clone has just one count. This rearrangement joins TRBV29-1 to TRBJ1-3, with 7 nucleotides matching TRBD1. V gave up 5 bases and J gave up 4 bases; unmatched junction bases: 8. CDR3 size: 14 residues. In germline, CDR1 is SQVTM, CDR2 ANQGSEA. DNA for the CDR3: TGCAGCGTTTTTATGACAGGGAACGGAAACACCATATATTTT. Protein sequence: CSVFMTGNGNTIYF.

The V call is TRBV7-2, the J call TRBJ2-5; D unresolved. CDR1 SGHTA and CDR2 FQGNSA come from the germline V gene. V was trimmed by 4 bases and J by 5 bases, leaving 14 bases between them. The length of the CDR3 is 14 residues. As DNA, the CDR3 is TGTGCCAGCAGCTATAATGGCGGCCCCGAGACCCAGTACTTC. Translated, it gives CASSYNGGPETQYF. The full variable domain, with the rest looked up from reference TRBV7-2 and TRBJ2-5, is GAGVSQSPSNKVTEKGKDVELRCDPISGHTALYWYRQSLGQGLEFLIYFQGNSAPDKSGLPSDRFSAERTGGSVSTLTIQRTQQEDSAVYLCASSYNGGPETQYFGPGTRLLVL.

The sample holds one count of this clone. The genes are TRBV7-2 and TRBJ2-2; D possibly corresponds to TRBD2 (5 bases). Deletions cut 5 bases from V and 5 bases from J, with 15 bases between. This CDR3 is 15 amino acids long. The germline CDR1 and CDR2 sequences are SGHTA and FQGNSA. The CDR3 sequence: CASSLTSTPTGELFF. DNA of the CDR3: TGTGCCAGCAGCCTCACTAGTACCCCTACCGGGGAGCTGTTTTTT.

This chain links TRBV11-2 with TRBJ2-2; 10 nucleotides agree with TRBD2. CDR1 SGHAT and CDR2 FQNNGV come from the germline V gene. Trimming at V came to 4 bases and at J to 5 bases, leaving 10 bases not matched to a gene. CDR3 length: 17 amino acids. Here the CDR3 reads CASSSLAGVVGTGELFF. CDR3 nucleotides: TGTGCCAGCAGCTCCCTAGCGGGAGTCGTTGGAACCGGGGAGCTGTTTTTT.

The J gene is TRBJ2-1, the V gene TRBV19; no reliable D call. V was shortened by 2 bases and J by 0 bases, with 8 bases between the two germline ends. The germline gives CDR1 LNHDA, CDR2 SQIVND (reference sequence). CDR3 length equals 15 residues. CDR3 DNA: TGTGCCAGTAGTATAAACAATCCCTCCTACAATGAGCAGTTCTTC. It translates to CASSINNPSYNEQFF.

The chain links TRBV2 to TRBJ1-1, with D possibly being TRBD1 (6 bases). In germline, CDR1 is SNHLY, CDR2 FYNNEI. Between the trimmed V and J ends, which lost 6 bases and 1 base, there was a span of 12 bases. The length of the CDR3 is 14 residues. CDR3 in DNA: TGTGCCAGCAGCAATGGGGGCTCGAACACTGAAGCTTTCTTT. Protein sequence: CASSNGGSNTEAFF.

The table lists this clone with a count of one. The CDR3, as DNA: TGTGCCAGCAGTGGGATAGGGGCAGATACGCAGTATTTT. Protein: CASSGIGADTQYF. The genes are TRBV2 and TRBJ2-3; TRBD1 might be the D (5 bases). Germline values: CDR1 SNHLY, CDR2 FYNNEI. The CDR3 extends over 13 amino acids. Trimming removed 4 bases from V and 4 bases from J, with 9 bases in between.

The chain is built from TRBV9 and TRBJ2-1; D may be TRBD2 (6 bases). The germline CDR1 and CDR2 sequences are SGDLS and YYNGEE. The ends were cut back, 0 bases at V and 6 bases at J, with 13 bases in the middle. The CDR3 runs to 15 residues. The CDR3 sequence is CASSVVLGAGNEQFF. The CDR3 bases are TGTGCCAGCAGCGTAGTTTTGGGAGCGGGCAATGAGCAGTTCTTC.

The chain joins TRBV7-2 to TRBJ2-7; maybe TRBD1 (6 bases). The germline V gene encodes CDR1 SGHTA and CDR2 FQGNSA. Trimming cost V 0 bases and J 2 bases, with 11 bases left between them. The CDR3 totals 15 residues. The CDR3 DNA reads TGTGCCAGCAGCTTAGCTGCCGGGACACCCTACGAGCAGTACTTC. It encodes CASSLAAGTPYEQYF. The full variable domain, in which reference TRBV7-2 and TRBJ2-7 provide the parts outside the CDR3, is GAGVSQSPSNKVTEKGKDVELRCDPISGHTALYWYRQSLGQGLEFLIYFQGNSAPDKSGLPSDRFSAERTGGSVSTLTIQRTQQEDSAVYLCASSLAAGTPYEQYFGPGTRLTVT.

CDR3 in DNA: TGTGCCAGCAGTGAAAGTACAGGGAAGTACGAGCAGTACTTC. Encoded protein: CASSESTGKYEQYF. This chain connects TRBV2 to TRBJ2-7, with D maybe TRBD1 (6 bases). V shed 2 bases and J shed 4 bases, with 12 bases lying between them. There are 14 residues in the CDR3. CDR1 is SNHLY, CDR2 FYNNEI, per germline.

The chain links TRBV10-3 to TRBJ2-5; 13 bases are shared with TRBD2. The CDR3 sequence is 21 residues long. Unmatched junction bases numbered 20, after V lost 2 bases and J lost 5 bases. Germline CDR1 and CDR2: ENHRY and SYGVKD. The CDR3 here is CAISEPDLLAGGPWGEETQYF. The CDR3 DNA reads TGTGCCATCAGTGAGCCCGACCTACTAGCGGGAGGGCCGTGGGGGGAGGAGACCCAGTACTTC.

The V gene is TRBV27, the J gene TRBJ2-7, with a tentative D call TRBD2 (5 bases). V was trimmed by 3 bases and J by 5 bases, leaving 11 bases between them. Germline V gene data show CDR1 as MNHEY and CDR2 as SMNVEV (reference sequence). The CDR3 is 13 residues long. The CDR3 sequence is CASSLGLGDEQYF. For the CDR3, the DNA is TGTGCCAGCAGTTTGGGCTTGGGAGACGAGCAGTACTTC.

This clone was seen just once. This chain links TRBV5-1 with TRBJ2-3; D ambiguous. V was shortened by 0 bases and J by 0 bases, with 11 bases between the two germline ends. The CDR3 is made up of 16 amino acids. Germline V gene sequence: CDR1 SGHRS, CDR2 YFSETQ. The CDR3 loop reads CASSLVPDSSTDTQYF. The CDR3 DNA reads TGCGCCAGCAGCTTGGTGCCCGACTCTAGCACAGATACGCAGTATTTT.

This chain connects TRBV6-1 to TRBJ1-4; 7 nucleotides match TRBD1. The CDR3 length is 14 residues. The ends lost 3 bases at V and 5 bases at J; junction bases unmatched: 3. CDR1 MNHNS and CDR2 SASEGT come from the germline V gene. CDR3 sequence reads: CASSEGTENEKLFF. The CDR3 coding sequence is TGTGCCAGCAGTGAGGGGACAGAGAATGAAAAACTGTTTTTT.

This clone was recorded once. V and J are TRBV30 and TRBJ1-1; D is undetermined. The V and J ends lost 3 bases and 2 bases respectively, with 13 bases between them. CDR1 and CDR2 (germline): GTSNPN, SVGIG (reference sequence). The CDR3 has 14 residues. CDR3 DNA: TGTGCCTGGAGGGGCACACGATCTAACACTGAAGCTTTCTTT. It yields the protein CAWRGTRSNTEAFF.